What follows describes a single T cell receptor (beta chain). The sample originates from a study of blood T cell repertoires in COVID-19. About the study: Both acute and convalescent COVID-19 samples were obtained from the United States, Italy and Spain. From T cells, B-cell-depleted T cells, or PBMCs came the material, which was cDNA or gDNA.

Per the original data handling: Estimated nucleated cell counts came from reference gene primer amplification. Here immunoSEQ multiplex PCR was the method, and the copy in TCRdb shows in-frame clones only, minus some. V, J and clone size reflect that table, while D and trimming were determined from the DNA. The data show more than 250,000 clones, with about 83% seen just once and 1.5% to 2% held by the top ten. The length of the CDR3 is 16 residues. The junction had 10 bases not matched to a gene; V was cut back by 4 bases and J by 5 bases. Germline CDR1 reads LGHDT; CDR2 reads YNNKEL (reference sequence).

Sample: peripheral blood. The rearrangement joins TRBV3-1 (or the pseudogene TRBV3-2) to TRBJ2-1; 8 bases align to TRBD1. The TCR originated in a woman aged 45 to 65 with acute or convalescent COVID-19. CDR3 sequence (DNA): TGTGCCAGCAGCCCCGGGACAGGAAGAGGACACAATGAGCAGTTCTTC. It is translated as CASSPGTGRGHNEQFF.